This T cell receptor (beta chain) was profiled in a study of read filtering for tumor transcriptome and immune sequencing. About the research overall: Among patients, some 17 were male and around 15 female, aged about 45 to 90 (mean approximately 71). RNA-seq yielded only about 75 to 1,400 TCR reads, IR-seq about 4 to 10.27 million. Findings and caveats of the study: Sorted CD138-negative bone marrow cells were not purified T cells.

Details on this clonotype: Its specificity is unknown.

This CDR3 has 18 residues. The V end was cut by 1 base, the J end by 4 bases, with 23 bases between. Germline V gene lookup returns CDR1 DFQATT and CDR2 SNEGSKA (reference sequence). Molecular barcoded adaptors covering alpha/delta and beta/gamma chains were used on approximately 400 ng RNA. One entry per CDR3 protein results from TCRdb running MiXCR on the reads. The data contain tens of thousands of distinct CDR3 sequences, approximately 20% of them singletons. The source of this sequence is a donor at least 40 years old with multiple myeloma. Sample: a population of CD138-negative cells sorted from bone marrow. The chain has TRBV20-1 and TRBJ1-5, with D hard to call. The CDR3 DNA follows: TGCAGTGCTAGAGGTGGAGGAGAGCCGCAAGTCCAAAATCAGCCCCAGCATTTT. Translating gives CSARGGGEPQVQNQPQHF.